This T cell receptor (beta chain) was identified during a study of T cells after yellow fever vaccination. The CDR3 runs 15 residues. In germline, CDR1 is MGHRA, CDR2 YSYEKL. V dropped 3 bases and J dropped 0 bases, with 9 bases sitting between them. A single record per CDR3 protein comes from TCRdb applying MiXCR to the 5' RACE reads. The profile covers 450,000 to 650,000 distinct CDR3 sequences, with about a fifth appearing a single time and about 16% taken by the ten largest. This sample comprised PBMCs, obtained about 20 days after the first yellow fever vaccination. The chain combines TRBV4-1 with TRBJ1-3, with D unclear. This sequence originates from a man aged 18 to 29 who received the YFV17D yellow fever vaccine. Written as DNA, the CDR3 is TGCGCCAGCAGCCAGGGTCTGAGCTCTGGAAACACCATATATTTT. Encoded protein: CASSQGLSSGNTIYF.